This TCR beta chain was recovered during a study of identical twins. CDR1 and CDR2 from the germline V gene are SGHAT and FQNNGV. There are 15 residues in the CDR3. Trimming removed 1 base from V and 5 bases from J, with 14 bases in between. In TCRdb, the 5' RACE reads were re-called with MiXCR into one record per CDR3 protein. The sample contains 640,000 or so distinct CDR3 sequences, 6.1% of which appear only once. The receptor was derived from a man younger than 30 in good health. The sequenced material came from naive T cells sorted from blood. This chain joins TRBV11-2 and TRBJ1-2; perhaps TRBD1 as D (6 bases). CDR3 nucleotides: TGTGCCAGCAGCTTAGGGAACAGGGACGATTATGGCTACACCTTC. Protein: CASSLGNRDDYGYTF.